Below are 7 T cell receptor beta chains sequenced from a single sample in a study of OX40 agonist ivuxolimab in advanced cancers. The repertoire was sequenced with immunoSEQ multiplex PCR; TCRdb's copy has only in-frame clones and lacks some. The sample consists of roughly 43,000 clones, around 87% of them appearing once. The sequencing here drew on CD4+ or CD8+ T cells sorted from blood, taken in a trial of the OX40 agonist ivuxolimab. The source of these receptors is an adult with an advanced solid tumor such as melanoma, head and neck, liver or kidney cancer.

This chain links TRBV2 with TRBJ1-2; 12 nucleotides agree with TRBD1. The length of the CDR3 is 16 residues. Unmatched junction bases numbered 10, after V lost 6 bases and J lost 5 bases. Germline loops: CDR1 SNHLY, CDR2 FYNNEI. Written as DNA, the CDR3 is TGTGCCAGCAGAGACTCCGGGACAGGGGGCGGGTATGGCTACACCTTC. Translating gives CASRDSGTGGGYGYTF.

This clone was detected only a few times. This chain connects TRBV5-6 to TRBJ2-1; TRBD1 matches 7 bases. V lost 2 bases to trimming and J lost 2 bases; unmatched junction nucleotides: 4. The germline gives CDR1 SGHDT, CDR2 YYEEEE. This CDR3 spans 15 amino acids. CDR3 region: CASSFGDRAYNEQFF. For the CDR3, the DNA is TGTGCCAGCAGCTTCGGTGACAGGGCCTACAATGAGCAGTTCTTC.

The DNA for the CDR3 is TGTGCCAGCAGTGAAGACCGGGAGACCCAGTACTTC. This sequence encodes CASSEDRETQYF. The chain recombines TRBV6-1 with TRBJ2-5, with no clear D. The CDR3 length is 12 residues. Trimming left V 1 base short and J 5 bases short, with 5 bases between. Germline V gives CDR1 MNHNS, CDR2 SASEGT.

The rearrangement joins TRBV6-9 to TRBJ2-3; the match to TRBD2 covers 7 bases. The CDR3 consists of 15 residues. The germline CDR1 and CDR2 sequences are MNHGY and SVAAGI. The trim removed 9 bases at V and 1 base at J, leaving 10 bases unmatched. The DNA for the CDR3 is TGTGCCAGTGGCGGGGGATTCCTTCGCACAGATACGCAGTATTTT. It codes for CASGGGFLRTDTQYF.

The chain couples TRBV5-6 to TRBJ1-5; tentatively, D is TRBD1 (5 bases). This CDR3 contains 15 residues. Germline V CDR1 and CDR2: SGHDT, YYEEEE. The V end was cut by 2 bases, the J end by 4 bases, with 13 bases between. CDR3 in DNA: TGTGCCAGCAGCTTCCAGGGTTTATGGAATCAGCCCCAGCATTTT. It yields the protein CASSFQGLWNQPQHF.

The rearrangement uses TRBV7-3 and TRBJ1-5; a weak D match, TRBD1 (5 bases). The CDR3 is 16 residues long. Germline-derived CDR1 and CDR2 are SGHTA and FQGTGA. Deletions cut 3 bases from V and 4 bases from J, with 16 bases between. For the CDR3, the DNA is TGTGCCAGCAGCTTGAAGACAGACATAGGGAATCAGCCCCAGCATTTT. Its protein product is CASSLKTDIGNQPQHF. Looking up the rest from reference TRBV7-3 and TRBJ1-5 gives the full variable domain: GAGVSQTPSNKVTEKGKYVELRCDPISGHTALYWYRQSLGQGPEFLIYFQGTGAADDSGLPNDRFFAVRPEGSVSTLKIQRTERGDSAVYLCASSLKTDIGNQPQHFGDGTRLSIL.

The chain uses TRBV6-6 and TRBJ1-4; D may be TRBD1 (5 bases). CDR1 is MNHNY and CDR2 is SVGAGI in the germline V gene (reference sequence). This CDR3 region has 13 residues. Trimming left V 0 bases short and J 9 bases short, with 8 bases between. In nucleotides, the CDR3 is TGTGCCAGCAGTTACTCAGGGACCAAAAAACTGTTTTTT. Amino acid sequence: CASSYSGTKKLFF.